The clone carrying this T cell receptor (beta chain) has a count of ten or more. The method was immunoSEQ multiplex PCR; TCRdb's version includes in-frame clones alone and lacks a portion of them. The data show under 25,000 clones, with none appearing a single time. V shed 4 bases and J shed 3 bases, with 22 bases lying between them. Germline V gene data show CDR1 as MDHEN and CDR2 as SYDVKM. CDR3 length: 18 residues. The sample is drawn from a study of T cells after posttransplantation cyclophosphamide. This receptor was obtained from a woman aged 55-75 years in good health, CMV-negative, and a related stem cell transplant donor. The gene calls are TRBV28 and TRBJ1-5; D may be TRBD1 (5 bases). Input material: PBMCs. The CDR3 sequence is CASSSPLDTVIYNQPQHF. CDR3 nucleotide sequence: TGTGCCAGCAGTTCCCCCCTGGACACGGTAATTTACAATCAGCCCCAGCATTTT.